These T cell receptor beta chains were read from a single sample in a study of cytomegalovirus exposure and HLA in healthy donors. The assay was immunoSEQ multiplex PCR, and TCRdb's table has in-frame clones only and misses some. The table lists about 120,000 clones, nearly 90% of them singletons. Sample: PBMCs. The receptors originated from a woman between 18 and 29 years old in good health and CMV-seronegative. CDR3s include the opening cysteine and the closing phenylalanine or tryptophan. D genes are given only for firm matches. Some rows have no size entry. The others give once, few or many, or a class for an expanded clone.

d_gene,j_gene,v_gene,abundance,CDR3nt,CDR3aa
TRBD1,TRBJ2-1,TRBV19,once,TGTGCCAGTAGCCCTCTCGACAGGGCGGATGGAGCCGATGAGCAGTTCTTC,CASSPLDRADGADEQFF
TRBD1,TRBJ1-1,TRBV20-1,-,TGCAGTGCGGAACAGGGGGCTGAAGCTTTCTTT,CSAEQGAEAFF
TRBD2,TRBJ2-3,TRBV10-3,-,TGTGCCATCAGTGAGCAGAGCGGGGGGGAGTCTAGATCAGATACGCAGTATTTT,CAISEQSGGESRSDTQYF
TRBD2,TRBJ2-7,TRBV28,once,TGTGCCAGCAGTTTTATTTTGATGTCGGGGGGATCCTACGAGCAGTACTTC,CASSFILMSGGSYEQYF
-,TRBJ1-4,TRBV7-2,few,TGTGCCAGCAGCTTACAGGGCACAACTAATGAAAAACTGTTTTTT,CASSLQGTTNEKLFF
-,TRBJ1-4,TRBV6-5,-,TGTGCCAGCAGTTACCAAAGGACATCAACTAATGAAAAACTGTTTTTT,CASSYQRTSTNEKLFF
-,TRBJ2-4,TRBV6-5,-,TGTGCCAGCAGTTACCCAGGAGCCAAAAACATTCAGTACTTC,CASSYPGAKNIQYF
TRBD2,TRBJ2-2,TRBV6-1,-,TGTGCCAGCAGTGAATCGACTAGCTGGGGCACCGGGGAGCTGTTTTTT,CASSESTSWGTGELFF
TRBD2,TRBJ2-7,TRBV10-2,-,TGCGCCAGCAATGGCGGGAGGGACTACGAGCAGTACTTC,CASNGGRDYEQYF
TRBD2,TRBJ2-7,TRBV18,-,TGTGCCAGCTCACCTAAAAATGTAGCGGGAGCGGGGGAGCAGTACTTC,CASSPKNVAGAGEQYF
-,TRBJ2-3,TRBV9,-,TGTGCCAGCAGCGTAGGGTCGGGAAATACGCAGTATTTT,CASSVGSGNTQYF
-,TRBJ2-7,TRBV11-3,-,TGTGCCAGCAGCTTAGATCACGGTAGCTCCTACGAGCAGTACTTC,CASSLDHGSSYEQYF
TRBD1,TRBJ1-1,TRBV19,-,TGTGCCAGTAGTGTGGACAGGGGGAACACTGAAGCTTTCTTT,CASSVDRGNTEAFF
TRBD2,TRBJ2-1,TRBV11-2,-,TGTGCCAGCAGCTCAAGACTAGCCTGGGAGCAGTTCTTC,CASSSRLAWEQFF
-,TRBJ1-1,TRBV6-5,-,TGTGCCAGCAGTTACTCAGGGGGGGACCTGAACACTGAAGCTTTCTTT,CASSYSGGDLNTEAFF
TRBD2,TRBJ2-7,TRBV7-2,-,TGTGCCAGCAGCACCCCGGGAGGGCCGGGCGAGCAGTACTTC,CASSTPGGPGEQYF
TRBD1,TRBJ1-1,TRBV28,-,TGTGCCAGCAGTTTTACAGGGGGGACTGAAGCTTTCTTT,CASSFTGGTEAFF
-,TRBJ2-5,TRBV10-3,-,TGTGCCATCAGTGAACAGCAAGAGACCCAGTACTTC,CAISEQQETQYF
-,TRBJ1-2,TRBV7-9,-,TGTGCCAGCAGCCCAGGGTCAGGGCAATATGGCTACACCTTC,CASSPGSGQYGYTF
-,TRBJ1-1,TRBV5-1,-,TGCGCCAGCAGCTTGGAAGCTAACACTGAAGCTTTCTTT,CASSLEANTEAFF
TRBD1,TRBJ1-5,TRBV6-1,-,TGTGCCAGCAGTGAGGGTACAGGGGGCCTCAATCAGCCCCAGCATTTT,CASSEGTGGLNQPQHF
TRBD1,TRBJ1-4,TRBV30,-,TGTGCCTGGAGTGTACAGGGGGCTAATGAAAAACTGTTTTTT,CAWSVQGANEKLFF
-,TRBJ2-1,TRBV18,once,TGTGCCAGCTCAGCCGCTCCTGACTTTCTCTCCTACAATGAGCAGTTCTTC,CASSAAPDFLSYNEQFF
TRBD2,TRBJ2-2,TRBV6-4,-,TGTGCCAGCAGTGCCTTAGCGGGAGGGAACACCGGGGAGCTGTTTTTT,CASSALAGGNTGELFF
-,TRBJ2-7,TRBV23-1,-,TGCGCCAGCAGTCACCAGACAGGACCGGTGGTTTCCTACGAGCAGTACTTC,CASSHQTGPVVSYEQYF